One sample yielded the 16 T cell receptor beta chains listed below, sequenced in a study of OX40 agonist ivuxolimab in advanced cancers. The library relied on the immunoSEQ multiplex PCR assay. This immuneACCESS table, as held by TCRdb, lists in-frame sequences with V and J called but not all clones. Of the missing ones, under half trace to an unresolved V gene in checked studies; the others have no known cause. The sample data list 40,000 to 60,000 clones, and about 79% of these were observed just once. The top ten clones comprise roughly 8.6% of the sample. The sequenced sample was CD4+ or CD8+ T cells sorted from blood, obtained in a trial of the OX40 agonist ivuxolimab. These receptors were collected from an adult with an advanced solid tumor such as melanoma, head and neck, liver or kidney cancer.

The V gene is TRBV18, the J gene TRBJ2-1, with D possibly being TRBD2 (5 bases). V gave up 1 base and J gave up 10 bases, with 14 bases separating them. There are 14 residues in the CDR3. Germline CDR1 reads KGHSH; CDR2 reads LQKENI. This chain's CDR3 is CASSPRDSSGEQFF. The DNA for the CDR3 is TGTGCCAGCTCACCACGAGACTCCTCGGGAGAGCAGTTCTTC.

This clone was counted many times. V gene TRBV4-1 combines with J gene TRBJ2-2; 8 bases line up with TRBD2. Germline trimming cut 9 bases from V and 5 bases from J; bases unmatched to any gene: 8. Germline V lookup: CDR1 MGHRA, CDR2 YSYEKL. CDR3 length equals 14 residues. CDR3 sequence reads: CASSGTFTTGELFF. The CDR3 DNA reads as TGCGCCAGTAGCGGGACATTTACAACCGGGGAGCTGTTTTTT.

By sample fraction, this clone is medium-sized. The chain has TRBV27 and TRBJ1-4, with D perhaps matching TRBD1 (5 bases). CDR1 is MNHEY, CDR2 SMNVEV, per germline (reference sequence). This CDR3 is 11 amino acids long. The V end lost 5 bases, the J end lost 11 bases, and 9 bases lay between the germline ends. CDR3 nucleotides: TGTGCCAGCAGTGAAGGGGAGAAACTGTTTTTT. Translation: CASSEGEKLFF. Looking up the rest from reference TRBV27 and TRBJ1-4 gives the full variable domain: EAQVTQNPRYLITVTGKKLTVTCSQNMNHEYMSWYRQDPGLGLRQIYYSMNVEVTDKGDVPEGYKVSRKEKRNFPLILESPSPNQTSLYFCASSEGEKLFFGSGTQLSVL.

The chain joins TRBV7-9 to TRBJ2-7; no reliable D call. In germline, CDR1 is SEHNR, CDR2 FQNEAQ (reference sequence). V lost 5 bases, J lost 3 bases, and 8 bases lay in between. The CDR3 loop spans 12 amino acids. Here the CDR3 DNA reads TGTGCCAGCAGCGCCGGGTTCTACGAGCAGTACTTC. Residues: CASSAGFYEQYF.

The chain joins TRBV7-2 to TRBJ1-2; 7 nucleotides agree with TRBD1. V lost 6 bases, J lost 5 bases, and 12 bases stayed unmatched. This CDR3 has 15 residues. Germline CDR1 SGHTA, CDR2 FQGNSA. The CDR3: CASSRDSTIPYGYTF. The CDR3 nucleotides read TGTGCCAGCAGTAGGGACAGTACAATCCCATATGGCTACACCTTC.

J is TRBJ2-2 and V is TRBV9; 7 bases map to TRBD2. V gave up 4 bases and J gave up 5 bases; unmatched junction bases: 11. Germline CDR1 reads SGDLS; CDR2 reads YYNGEE. The CDR3 totals 16 residues. CDR3 in DNA: TGTGCCAGCAGCCCCTTTGCGGGAGTAGAGACCGGGGAGCTGTTTTTT. This gives the protein CASSPFAGVETGELFF.

V usage is TRBV4-1 and J usage is TRBJ2-5; 10 bases are a match to TRBD1. Matching the DNA end better, TRBJ2-7 makes the J call doubtful. The CDR3 loop spans 15 amino acids. The germline V gene encodes CDR1 MGHRA and CDR2 YSYEKL. CDR3 amino acids: CASQKYGTGAYEQYF. The CDR3 bases are TGCGCCAGCCAAAAGTACGGGACAGGGGCCTACGAGCAGTACTTC.

The gene calls are TRBV14 and TRBJ2-3; the match to TRBD2 covers 8 bases. CDR3 size: 14 residues. Germline V gene data show CDR1 as SGHDN and CDR2 as FVKESK. V shed 4 bases, J shed 5 bases, and the junction held 5 bases outside the gene matches. For the CDR3, the DNA is TGTGCCAGCAGCCTAGGACTAGCAGGAGATACGCAGTATTTT. Amino acids: CASSLGLAGDTQYF.

J is TRBJ2-1 and V is TRBV19; D is tentatively TRBD1 or TRBD2 (5 bases each). Deletions cut 5 bases from V and 0 bases from J, with 17 bases between. This CDR3 region has 17 residues. The V gene's germline CDR1 is LNHDA and CDR2 SQIVND (reference sequence). CDR3 nucleotide sequence: TGTGCCAGTAGTCGGTCGGGGCACGCACTCTCCTACAATGAGCAGTTCTTC. Its translation: CASSRSGHALSYNEQFF.

The V and J genes are TRBV4-1 and TRBJ2-7; 11 nucleotides match TRBD2. Germline-derived CDR1 and CDR2 are MGHRA and YSYEKL. V gave up 4 bases and J gave up 5 bases; unmatched junction bases: 7. The CDR3 spans 15 residues. Here the CDR3 reads CASSRLGLAVDEQYF. As DNA, the CDR3 is TGCGCCAGCAGCCGACTGGGACTAGCGGTCGACGAGCAGTACTTC.

The chain recombines TRBV11-3 with TRBJ2-1, with TRBD1 as a possible D gene (5 bases). V gave up 1 base and J gave up 0 bases, with 13 bases separating them. CDR1 SGHNT and CDR2 YENEEA come from the germline V gene. The CDR3 extends over 17 amino acids. In nucleotides, the CDR3 is TGTGCCAGCAGCTTAGGCAGGGCGGAGAGCTCCTACAATGAGCAGTTCTTC. This translates into CASSLGRAESSYNEQFF.

This chain uses TRBV18 with TRBJ1-1; no definite D call. V gave up 2 bases and J gave up 3 bases, with 7 bases separating them. CDR1 KGHSH and CDR2 LQKENI come from the germline V gene. The CDR3 totals 13 residues. The CDR3 spells CASSPGVDTEAFF. CDR3 DNA: TGTGCCAGCTCACCAGGGGTAGACACTGAAGCTTTCTTT.

This clone showed up just once. The chain recombines TRBV5-1 with TRBJ2-7; possible D gene TRBD2, 6 bases. Germline V gene data show CDR1 as SGHRS and CDR2 as YFSETQ. The CDR3 runs 15 residues. V was shortened by 0 bases and J by 4 bases, with 14 bases between the two germline ends. The CDR3 DNA follows: TGCGCCAGCAGCTTGGACGGCGGGACCCAGTACGAGCAGTACTTC. Its translation is CASSLDGGTQYEQYF.

This chain uses TRBV19 with TRBJ1-5, with TRBD1 identical over 9 bases. The germline V gene encodes CDR1 LNHDA and CDR2 SQIVND (reference sequence). This CDR3 is built from 15 residues. Germline trimming cut 6 bases from V and 5 bases from J; bases unmatched to any gene: 8. The CDR3 bases are TGTGCCAGTAGATCTGACAGGGGGTTAGATCAGCCCCAGCATTTT. It codes for CASRSDRGLDQPQHF.

The chain has TRBV4-3 and TRBJ1-2, with 7 bases aligning to TRBD1. CDR3 length equals 15 residues. The germline CDR1 and CDR2 sequences are LGHNA and YSLEER. The junction had 5 bases not matched to a gene; V was cut back by 0 bases and J by 4 bases. The CDR3 DNA sequence: TGCGCCAGCAGCCAAGACAGGGGGGTCGGCTATGGCTACACCTTC. Protein sequence: CASSQDRGVGYGYTF.

V and J are TRBV4-3 and TRBJ1-1; D is unclear. This CDR3 contains 16 residues. Germline V gene data show CDR1 as LGHNA and CDR2 as YSLEER. V lost 3 bases to trimming and J lost 2 bases, with 16 bases between them. The DNA for the CDR3 is TGCGCCAGCAGCCAGGCAAGATGGGCAGGAAACACTGAAGCTTTCTTT. Protein sequence: CASSQARWAGNTEAFF.